The clone carrying this TCR beta chain appeared many times. These data are taken from a study of human T cells and chemical hapten exposure. The time point denotes: patch test 1, 2 weeks after DPC sensitization. Treatment defined: therapeutic diphenylcyclopropenone sensitization with weekly scalp DPC. V was pared by 1 base and J by 0 bases, with 13 bases between. CDR1 is GTSNPN, CDR2 SVGIG, per germline (reference sequence). CDR3 length: 16 residues. TCRdb itself ran the RACE reads through MiXCR, one entry per CDR3 protein. The data hold around 52,000 distinct CDR3 sequences, with 7% to 10% observed a single time.

The sequence was obtained from a woman between 35 and 50 years old with alopecia areata. Some clones in this sample may be carry-over from other donors' samples. The chain is built from TRBV30 and TRBJ2-4; no firm D call. The sample here was whole blood, taken in connection with sensitization to the hapten diphenylcyclopropenone (DPC). The CDR3 protein is CAWSDRRVLAKNIQYF. Written as DNA, the CDR3 is TGTGCCTGGAGTGACCGACGGGTGCTAGCCAAAAACATTCAGTACTTC.